This passage covers 10 T cell receptor beta chains from one sample sequenced in a study of T cell repertoires in cytomegalovirus infection. TCRdb processed the reads anew with MiXCR; each CDR3 protein has one entry. In the table there are roughly 100,000 distinct CDR3 sequences, about 15% of which are singletons. Sequenced input: PBMCs. Receptors originate from a human donor in good health (CMV status not recorded). Some clones in this sample may be carry-over from other donors' samples.

This clonotype was seen at least ten times. The chain recombines TRBV7-8 with TRBJ1-4; 7 bases fit TRBD1. V lost 2 bases, J lost 7 bases, and 4 bases stayed unmatched. Germline values: CDR1 SGHVS, CDR2 FQNEAQ. This CDR3 is built from 14 residues. The CDR3 sequence is CASSLSGGVEKLFF. CDR3 coding DNA: TGTGCCAGCAGCTTATCAGGGGGAGTTGAAAAACTGTTTTTT. The whole variable domain, remainder taken from reference TRBV7-8 and TRBJ1-4, is GAGVSQSPRYKVAKRGQDVALRCDPISGHVSLFWYQQALGQGPEFLTYFQNEAQLDKSGLPSDRFFAERPEGSVSTLKIQRTQQEDSAVYLCASSLSGGVEKLFFGSGTQLSVL.

This clonotype was seen ten or more times. This sequence joins TRBV6-5 and TRBJ2-7; 8 bases match TRBD1. V lost 5 bases and J lost 5; bases outside the gene matches: 5. CDR1 is MNHEY, CDR2 SVGAGI, per germline. The CDR3 covers 13 residues. Written as DNA, the CDR3 is TGTGCCAGCAGTCGGACAGGGTACAACGAGCAGTACTTC. This translates into CASSRTGYNEQYF.

The rearrangement uses TRBV5-6 and TRBJ2-3; TRBD1 aligns across 11 bases. Losses at the gene ends were 4 bases for V and 5 bases for J; bases not matched to a gene: 9. This CDR3 contains 16 residues. Germline values: CDR1 SGHDT, CDR2 YYEEEE. This CDR3 is CASSRLGTGGLDTQYF. CDR3 nucleotide sequence: TGTGCCAGCAGCCGCCTCGGGACAGGGGGGTTAGATACGCAGTATTTT.

In its sample, this clonotype was seen many times. The genes are TRBV7-2 and TRBJ2-7; 11 bases align to TRBD2. Looked up from germline, CDR1 is SGHTA and CDR2 is FQGNSA. Trimming cost V 5 bases and J 10 bases; bases outside gene matches: 13. The CDR3 extends over 15 amino acids. The DNA of the CDR3 is TGTGCCAGCAGCCGGCGTGGTAGCGGGGGGGGGGAACAGTACTTC. It is translated as CASSRRGSGGGEQYF.

The chain employs TRBV7-2 and TRBJ1-3; D unclear. CDR1 SGHTA and CDR2 FQGNSA come from the germline V gene. The CDR3 runs 13 residues. V lost 5 bases to trimming and J lost 3 bases, with 8 bases between them. The CDR3 protein is CASSAYFGNTIYF. The CDR3 DNA sequence: TGTGCCAGCAGCGCCTACTTTGGAAACACCATATATTTT.

The rearrangement uses TRBV15 and TRBJ1-2; the D is unclear. The V gene lost 4 bases and the J gene lost 7 bases, with 16 bases spanning the gap. The germline V gene has CDR1 LNHNV and CDR2 YYDKDF (reference sequence). CDR3 size: 14 residues. CDR3 amino acids: CATSTNIQGRGYTF. The CDR3, as DNA: TGTGCCACCAGCACCAACATCCAAGGCCGTGGCTACACCTTC.

This clonotype has a handful of counts. The chain recombines TRBV2 with TRBJ1-5; D is perhaps TRBD1 (5 bases). The length of the CDR3 is 14 residues. V shed 10 bases and J shed 5 bases, with 18 bases lying between them. Germline V gives CDR1 SNHLY, CDR2 FYNNEI. As DNA, the CDR3 is TGTGCCACCTGGGCAGGGAGTCGGGATCAGCCCCAGCATTTT. Translated, it gives CATWAGSRDQPQHF.

The chain combines TRBV10-3 with TRBJ2-1, with 13 bases that match TRBD2. The J segment lost 8 bases and the V segment lost 6 bases, leaving 4 bases of the junction unmatched. This CDR3 contains 14 residues. Per the germline V gene, CDR1 is ENHRY and CDR2 is SYGVKD. CDR3 bases: TGTGCCATCAGAACTAGCGGGGGGGCCGATGAGCAGTTCTTC. Protein product: CAIRTSGGADEQFF.

This clonotype was recorded a few times. This rearrangement joins TRBV20-1 to TRBJ2-3; possibly TRBD1 for D (7 bases). V was pared by 0 bases and J by 9 bases, with 10 bases between. This CDR3 is 12 amino acids long. CDR1 is DFQATT and CDR2 is SNEGSKA in the germline V gene (reference sequence). The CDR3 sequence: CSARDQGGTQYF. In nucleotides, the CDR3 is TGCAGTGCTAGAGATCAGGGGGGCACGCAGTATTTT.

This clonotype was counted many times. This chain links TRBV7-9 with TRBJ1-2; D possibly corresponds to TRBD1 (5 bases). Germline loops: CDR1 SEHNR, CDR2 FQNEAQ (reference sequence). V lost 5 bases and J 8 bases, leaving 21 bases between the germline ends. The CDR3 has 15 amino acids. CDR3 DNA: TGTGCCAGCAGCGGAATCCGGGACCCATCCCCGGGCTACACCTTC. This codes for CASSGIRDPSPGYTF.